This T cell receptor (beta chain) comes out of a study of OX40 agonist ivuxolimab in advanced cancers. Sequencing was performed with immunoSEQ multiplex PCR; in TCRdb, only in-frame clones are kept and a portion is missing. Here the sample spans tens of thousands of clones, approximately 90% being singletons. Details on this clone: Its antigen is undetermined.

Findings of the study overall: Certain nonresponders likewise exhibited a low normalized T-cell clonal expansion.

The V gene end was trimmed by 3 bases and the J gene end by 6 bases; junction bases not matched to a gene: 7. Germline V gene lookup returns CDR1 KGHSH and CDR2 LQKENI. The CDR3 is 14 amino acids. The chain links TRBV18 to TRBJ2-7; 8 positions agree with TRBD1. Material: CD4+ or CD8+ T cells sorted from blood, obtained in a trial of the OX40 agonist ivuxolimab. The sequence came from an adult with an advanced solid tumor such as melanoma, head and neck, liver or kidney cancer. The CDR3 spells CASSPAGGSFEQYF. Here the CDR3 DNA reads TGTGCCAGCTCACCGGCAGGGGGCTCGTTCGAGCAGTACTTC.